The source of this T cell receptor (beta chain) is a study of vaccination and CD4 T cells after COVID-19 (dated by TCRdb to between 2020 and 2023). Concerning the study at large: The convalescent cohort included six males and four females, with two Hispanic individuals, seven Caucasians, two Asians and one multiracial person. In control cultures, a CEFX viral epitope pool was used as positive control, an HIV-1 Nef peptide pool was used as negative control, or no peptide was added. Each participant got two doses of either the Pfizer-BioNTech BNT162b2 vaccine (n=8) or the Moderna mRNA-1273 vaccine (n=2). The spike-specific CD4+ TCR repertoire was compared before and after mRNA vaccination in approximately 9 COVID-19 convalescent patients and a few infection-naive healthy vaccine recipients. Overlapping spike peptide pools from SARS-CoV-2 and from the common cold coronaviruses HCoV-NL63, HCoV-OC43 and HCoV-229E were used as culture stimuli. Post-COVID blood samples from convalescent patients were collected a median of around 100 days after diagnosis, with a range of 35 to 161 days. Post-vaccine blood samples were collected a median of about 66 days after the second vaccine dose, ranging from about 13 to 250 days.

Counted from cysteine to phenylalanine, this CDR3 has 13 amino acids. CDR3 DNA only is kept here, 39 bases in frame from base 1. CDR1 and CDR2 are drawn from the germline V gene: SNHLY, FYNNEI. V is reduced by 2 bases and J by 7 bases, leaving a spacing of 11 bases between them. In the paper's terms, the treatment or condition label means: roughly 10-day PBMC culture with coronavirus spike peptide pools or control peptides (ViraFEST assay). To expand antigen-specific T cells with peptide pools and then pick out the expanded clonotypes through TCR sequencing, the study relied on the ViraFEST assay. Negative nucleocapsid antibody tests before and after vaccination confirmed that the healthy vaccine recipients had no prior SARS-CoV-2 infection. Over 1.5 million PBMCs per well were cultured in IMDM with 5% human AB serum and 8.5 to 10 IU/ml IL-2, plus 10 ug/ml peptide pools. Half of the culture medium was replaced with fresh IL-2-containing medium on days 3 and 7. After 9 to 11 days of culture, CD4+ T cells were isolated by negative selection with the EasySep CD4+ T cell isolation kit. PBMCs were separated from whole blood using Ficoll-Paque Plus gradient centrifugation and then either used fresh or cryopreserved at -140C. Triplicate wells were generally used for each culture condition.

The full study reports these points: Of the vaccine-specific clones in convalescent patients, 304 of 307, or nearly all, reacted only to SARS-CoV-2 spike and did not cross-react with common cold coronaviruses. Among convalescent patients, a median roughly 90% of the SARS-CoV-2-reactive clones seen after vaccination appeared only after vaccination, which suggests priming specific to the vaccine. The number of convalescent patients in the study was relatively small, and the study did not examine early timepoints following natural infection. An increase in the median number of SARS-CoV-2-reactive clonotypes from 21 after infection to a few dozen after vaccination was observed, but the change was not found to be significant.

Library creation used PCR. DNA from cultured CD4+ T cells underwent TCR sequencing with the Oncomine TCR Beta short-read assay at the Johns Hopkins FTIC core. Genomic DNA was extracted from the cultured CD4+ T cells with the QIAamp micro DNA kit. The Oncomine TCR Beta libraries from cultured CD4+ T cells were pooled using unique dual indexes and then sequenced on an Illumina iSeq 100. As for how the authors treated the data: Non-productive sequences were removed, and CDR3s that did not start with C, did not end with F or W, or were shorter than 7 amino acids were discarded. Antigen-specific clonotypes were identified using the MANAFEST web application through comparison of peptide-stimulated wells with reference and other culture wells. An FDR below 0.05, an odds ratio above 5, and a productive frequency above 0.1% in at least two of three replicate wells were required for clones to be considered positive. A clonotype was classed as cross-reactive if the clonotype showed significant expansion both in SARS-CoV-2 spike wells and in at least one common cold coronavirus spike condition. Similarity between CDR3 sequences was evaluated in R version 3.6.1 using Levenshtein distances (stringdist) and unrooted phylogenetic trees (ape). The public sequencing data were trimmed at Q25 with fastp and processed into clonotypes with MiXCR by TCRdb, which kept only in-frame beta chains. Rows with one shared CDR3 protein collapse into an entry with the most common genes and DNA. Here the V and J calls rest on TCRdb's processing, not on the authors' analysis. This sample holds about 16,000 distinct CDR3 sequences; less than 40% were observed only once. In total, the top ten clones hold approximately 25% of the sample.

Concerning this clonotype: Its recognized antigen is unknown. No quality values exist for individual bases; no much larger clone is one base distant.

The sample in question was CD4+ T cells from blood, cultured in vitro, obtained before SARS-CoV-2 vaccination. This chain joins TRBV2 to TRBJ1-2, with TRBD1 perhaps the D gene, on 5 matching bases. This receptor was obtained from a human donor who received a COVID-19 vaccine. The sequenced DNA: TGTGCCAGCAGTGAAAAGCAGGGCGGTGGCTACACCTTC. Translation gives CASSEKQGGGYTF.